Only a few counts were recorded for the clone carrying this TCR beta chain. Its antigen remains unidentified. The data originate from a study of T cells after yellow fever vaccination. They built TCR cDNA with 5'RACE template switching, a step that put in a universal primer site and UMIs. In TCRdb, the 5' RACE reads were re-called with MiXCR into one record per CDR3 protein. The data hold 450,000 to 600,000 distinct CDR3 sequences, with around 16% observed a single time. General study points: Abundant bulk-derived clonotypes could contaminate FACS-sorted repertoires. It was a small share of clonotypes that appeared in both CD4 and CD8 compartments. Most clones from primary vaccination resurfaced after the booster (approximately 97% CD4, over 75% CD8).

This specimen was PBMCs, taken 5 to 6 days after the first yellow fever vaccination. This receptor was obtained from a man aged 18 to 29 who received the YFV17D yellow fever vaccine.

The DNA for the CDR3 is TGTGCCAGCAGTTACTCGACGGCAGTAAACACTGAAGCTTTCTTT. Its protein product is CASSYSTAVNTEAFF. The rearrangement uses TRBV6-5 and TRBJ1-1; no reliable D call. Germline CDR1 is MNHEY and CDR2 is SVGAGI. V lost 0 bases and J 2 bases, leaving 10 bases between the germline ends. The CDR3 loop spans 15 amino acids.